These 16 T cell receptor beta chains were all obtained from the same sample, sequenced in a study of tumor-infiltrating lymphocytes in primary liver carcinoma. Co-extracted RNA and DNA came from roughly 20-30 mg of unsorted bulk tissue. TCR beta cDNA was made from 450 to 500 ng total RNA with a constant-region primer. Libraries of TCR beta came from three nested multiplex PCR rounds with slightly modified ARM-PCR. Each of the first two PCR rounds ran approximately 10 cycles with TRBV1-TRBV30 forward and C-beta reverse primers. TCRdb ran MiXCR on the multiplex PCR reads and lists one entry per CDR3 protein. In the table there are under 200,000 distinct CDR3 sequences, about 82% of which are singletons. Sequencing was carried out using tumor tissue from primary liver carcinoma. These receptors originate from a man between 35 and 55 years old with primary liver carcinoma and hepatitis B virus infection.

This clonotype was detected only once. Relative to the germline gene, one junction end is altered; a read error may explain this. This chain joins TRBV6-6 and TRBJ1-1; D is ambiguous. The CDR3 contains 13 residues. Germline V lookup: CDR1 MNHNY, CDR2 SVGAGI (reference sequence). The CDR3 region is CASSRHMNTEVFF. The DNA of the CDR3 is TGTGCCAGCAGTCGACACATGAATACTGAAGTTTTCTTT.

J is TRBJ2-3 and V is TRBV6-2 or TRBV6-3; 7 bases match TRBD2. There are 16 residues in the CDR3. CDR1 and CDR2 from the germline V gene are MNHEY and SVGEGT. J was trimmed by 8 bases and V by 2 bases; bases with no gene match: 13. CDR3 in amino acids: CASSYDKAGVCVTQYF. CDR3 sequence (DNA): TGTGCCAGCAGTTACGACAAGGCGGGAGTATGTGTTACGCAGTATTTT.

This clonotype is a singleton in its sample. The chain has TRBV11-2 and TRBJ2-5, with 8 bases identical to TRBD2. Trimming removed 5 bases from V and 9 bases from J; junction bases left unmatched: 23. There are 18 residues in the CDR3. Germline CDR1 is SGHAT and CDR2 is FQNNGV. The CDR3 bases are TGTGCCAGCAGCCCTAGCTCAAACCAGGCTACTGGGCGGGAGGCCCAGTACTTC. Protein product: CASSPSSNQATGREAQYF.

With regard to this clonotype: The junction does not match germline at one end; this may be a read error. The chain carries TRBV4-1 and TRBJ2-5; D might be TRBD2 (6 bases). This CDR3 has 16 residues. Germline V gives CDR1 MGHRA, CDR2 YSYEKL. For the CDR3, the DNA is TGCGCCAGCAGCCAAGGGTCGTCTATCGGGAGAGAGTCCCAGTACTTC. Translation: CASSQGSSIGRESQYF.

Of note for this clonotype: One junction end disagrees with the germline gene, perhaps due to a read error. The rearrangement uses TRBV6-5 and TRBJ2-7; D uncertain. CDR3 length: 18 residues. CDR1 is MNHEY and CDR2 is SVGAGI in the germline V gene. The CDR3 is CPSSYKDPATSIPYEQYF. CDR3 in DNA: TGCCCCAGCAGTTACAAGGACCCTGCCACTTCGATACCCTACGAGCAGTACTTC.

For this clonotype: At one of its ends the junction is not consistent with the germline gene, which may arise from a read error. This chain connects TRBV29-1 to TRBJ2-2; 12 bases fit TRBD1. The CDR3 extends over 14 amino acids. Germline V gives CDR1 SQVTM, CDR2 ANQGSEA. The CDR3 protein is CIVEGQGAPGELFF. CDR3 sequence (DNA): TGCATCGTTGAGGGACAGGGGGCGCCCGGGGAACTGTTTTTT.

On this clonotype itself: One junction end disagrees with the germline gene, perhaps due to a read error. The chain uses TRBV29-1 and TRBJ1-4; 8 nucleotides line up with TRBD1. This CDR3 contains 15 residues. CDR1 and CDR2 (germline): SQVTM, ANQGSEA. CDR3 bases: TGCAGCGCTGGAACAGGGGGTGTAACTAATGAAAAACTGTTTTTC. This encodes CSAGTGGVTNEKLFF. Complete variable domain (other parts from reference TRBV29-1 and TRBJ1-4): SAVISQKPSRDICQRGTSLTIQCQVDSQVTMMFWYRQQPGQSLTLIATANQGSEATYESGFVIDKFPISRPNLTFSTLTVSNMSPEDSSIYLCSAGTGGVTNEKLFFGSGTQLSVL.

Points on this clonotype: Since a much larger clone is just one base distant, this may be a read error. The chain has TRBV6-2 or TRBV6-3 and TRBJ2-1; 9 nucleotides line up with TRBD2. The V gene's germline CDR1 is MNHEY and CDR2 SVGEGT. The CDR3 consists of 16 residues. CDR3 DNA sequence: TGTGTCAGCAGCCCCTTCGGGCGGGAGGGCCAGAATGAGCAGTTCTTC. The encoded protein is CVSSPFGREGQNEQFF.

As concerns this clonotype: An end of the junction differs from the germline gene, which may be a read error. V is TRBV4-3 and J is TRBJ1-6; the match to TRBD1 covers 10 bases. The CDR3 runs to 16 residues. In germline, CDR1 is LGHNA, CDR2 YSLEER. CDR3 residues: CASSSWDRGRNPPLHF. In nucleotides, the CDR3 is TGTGCCAGCAGCTCCTGGGACAGGGGAAGGAACCCACCCCTCCACTTT.

V and J are TRBV6-2 or TRBV6-3 and TRBJ2-1, with 9 bases aligning to TRBD2. The CDR3 runs to 15 residues. Germline assignment: CDR1 MNHEY and CDR2 SVGEGT. The J segment lost 4 bases and the V segment lost 6 bases, leaving 7 bases of the junction unmatched. CDR3 coding DNA: TGTGCCAGCAGCTCCGGACTAGCGTTTTACAATGAGCAGTTCTTC. Translated, it gives CASSSGLAFYNEQFF.

About this clonotype itself: An end of the junction does not agree with germline; a read error may underlie this. The rearrangement joins TRBV12-5 to TRBJ2-3; maybe TRBD1 (6 bases). The germline gives CDR1 LGHNT, CDR2 FRNRAP. The CDR3 sequence is 13 residues long. CDR3 protein: CVSALDRTDTQNF. CDR3 nucleotide sequence: TGTGTTAGTGCCTTAGATAGGACAGATACGCAGAATTTT.

About this clonotype itself: At one end, the junction sequence differs from germline, possibly due to a read error. The CDR3, as DNA: TGCAGCGTTCTCAGGGAGGACACCGGGGAACTGTTT. It translates to CSVLREDTGELF. The rearrangement links TRBV29-1 to TRBJ2-2; tentatively, D is TRBD2 (6 bases). The germline gives CDR1 SQVTM, CDR2 ANQGSEA. The CDR3 loop spans 12 amino acids.

This chain connects TRBV5-4 to TRBJ2-3; maybe TRBD2 (6 bases). The CDR3 consists of 16 residues. Trimming took 6 bases from V and 0 from J, leaving 17 bases between them. From germline, CDR1 is SGHNT and CDR2 YYREEE (reference sequence). CDR3 sequence reads: CASNFGLASSTDTQYF. CDR3 DNA sequence: TGTGCCAGCAACTTTGGTCTAGCGAGTAGCACAGATACGCAGTATTTT.

Comment on this clonotype: One end of the junction fails to match germline, which may point to a read error. This CDR3 reads CARSLVGVTGSNQPQHF. CDR3 DNA: TGTGCCCGCAGCTTAGTAGGGGTAACAGGGAGTAATCAGCCCCAACATTTT. The genes are TRBV11-3 and TRBJ1-5, with D maybe TRBD1 (6 bases). This CDR3 is built from 17 residues. Germline V CDR1 and CDR2: SGHNT, YENEEA.

This clonotype was picked up a small number of times. The rearrangement links TRBV9 to TRBJ2-7; D is unclear. Germline CDR1 SGDLS, CDR2 YYNGEE. Trimming pared 4 bases from V and 6 bases from J, leaving 11 bases between. The CDR3 contains 12 residues. DNA of the CDR3: TGTGCCAGCAGCTCCCGCTTGGGCGAGCAGTACTTC. It translates to CASSSRLGEQYF.

The sample holds a few counts of this clonotype. This sequence may be a read error, since a much larger clone differs from it by one base. The J gene is TRBJ2-2, the V gene TRBV30; 8 bases line up with TRBD2. This CDR3 has 16 amino acids. The V gene end was trimmed by 1 base and the J gene end by 6 bases; junction bases not matched to a gene: 10. Germline CDR1 GTSNPN, CDR2 SVGIG (reference sequence). This CDR3 is CAWSAFETSEPGELFF. The CDR3 nucleotides read TGTGCCTGGAGTGCCTTTGAGACTAGCGAGCCCGGGGAGCTGTTTTTT.